The clone carrying this T cell receptor beta chain was recorded a few times. What it recognizes is unknown. Germline CDR1 is MNHEY and CDR2 is SMNVEV (reference sequence). Trimming left V 5 bases short and J 2 bases short, with 10 bases between. The CDR3 is made up of 13 amino acids. This entry belongs to a study of long-term antiretroviral therapy in people with HIV. Study as a whole: Samples collected earliest predate the 2015 immediate-ART recommendation by about a decade. Study findings and constraints: Before ART, certain clones expanded, and these dominated the repertoire at all time points.

This was the immunoSEQ v3.0 assay at survey level. Clones were read by immunoSEQ multiplex PCR, and TCRdb kept only the in-frame ones, dropping some. Altogether about 17,000 clones are present, 79% being singletons, with the ten largest covering 7% to 9%. This TCR was recovered from a man aged 25-45 years with HIV. The chain has TRBV27 and TRBJ2-7, with D uncertain. The sample in question was unsorted PBMCs, obtained at the start of antiretroviral therapy. This chain's CDR3 is CASSPRSTYEQYF. CDR3 sequence (DNA): TGTGCCAGCAGTCCAAGGAGCACCTACGAGCAGTACTTC.